This passage covers 4 T cell receptor beta chains from one sample sequenced in a study of blood T cell repertoires in COVID-19. Profiled with immunoSEQ multiplex PCR; TCRdb holds only in-frame clones, not every one. Of approximately 470,000 clones detected, about nine tenths appear once; the ten largest clones hold roughly 0.72%. Sequenced input: PBMCs or T cells enriched from blood (not recorded which). The receptors come from a woman between 18 and 30 years old who had recovered from COVID-19.

This chain's CDR3 is CATSNYGQSSGNTIYF. CDR3 sequence (DNA): TGTGCCACCAGCAACTACGGACAGAGCTCTGGAAACACCATATATTTT. J is TRBJ1-3 and V is TRBV15; D is perhaps TRBD1 (6 bases). The germline gives CDR1 LNHNV, CDR2 YYDKDF (reference sequence). V shed 4 bases and J shed 0 bases, with 13 bases lying between them. The length of the CDR3 is 16 residues.

This chain joins TRBV30 and TRBJ1-2, with TRBD1 matching over 7 bases. The V gene end was trimmed by 4 bases and the J gene end by 2 bases; junction bases not matched to a gene: 10. The germline CDR1 and CDR2 sequences are GTSNPN and SVGIG (reference sequence). This CDR3 spans 15 amino acids. The CDR3 protein is CAWINYGTENYGYTF. The CDR3 DNA follows: TGTGCCTGGATCAACTATGGGACAGAGAACTATGGCTACACCTTC.

This chain connects TRBV30 to TRBJ2-2; 13 bases map to TRBD2. The V segment lost 7 bases and the J segment 10 bases; nucleotides outside the gene matches: 6. The CDR3 sequence is 13 residues long. Germline V gives CDR1 GTSNPN, CDR2 SVGIG (reference sequence). CDR3 sequence: CAYAGTSGEELFF. The CDR3 nucleotides read TGTGCCTATGCCGGGACTAGCGGGGAGGAGCTGTTTTTT.

This chain links TRBV13 with TRBJ1-3, with TRBD1 matching 9 bases. This CDR3 comprises 14 residues. CDR1 is PRHDT and CDR2 is FYEKMQ in the germline V gene (reference sequence). The junction had 3 bases not matched to a gene; V was cut back by 5 bases and J by 4 bases. This CDR3 reads CASSRDRAGNTIYF. As DNA, the CDR3 is TGTGCCAGCAGCCGGGACAGGGCCGGAAACACCATATATTTT. The whole variable domain, filled in from reference TRBV13 and TRBJ1-3, reads AAGVIQSPRHLIKEKRETATLKCYPIPRHDTVYWYQQGPGQDPQFLISFYEKMQSDKGSIPDRFSAQQFSDYHSELNMSSLELGDSALYFCASSRDRAGNTIYFGEGSWLTVV.